Listed below are T cell receptor beta chains from one sample, sequenced in a study of shared clonotypes between healthy human individuals. Measured with immunoSEQ multiplex PCR; TCRdb has only the in-frame clones, and not every one. Of about 2,200,000 clones detected, about 92% appear once; the ten largest clones hold about 1.5%. The sequenced sample was naive CD8+ T cells from PBMCs. These TCRs come from a man aged 18-30 years in good health. Some clones in this sample may be carry-over from other donors' samples. Both conserved end residues are trimmed from each CDR3. The D gene is left open where the match is weak.

V gene	J gene	D gene	CDR3 protein
TRBV29-1	TRBJ2-1	.	SVEDLERIHNEQF
TRBV7-8	TRBJ2-3	.	ASSLNSFTDTQY
TRBV27	TRBJ2-7	.	ASSLLGLSSYEQY
TRBV28	TRBJ1-1	.	ASIPFQRQANTEAF
TRBV27	TRBJ2-5	.	ASSSGYQETQY
TRBV5-1	TRBJ2-2	.	ASSLVGSANTGELF
TRBV27	TRBJ1-2	.	ASSLTPLYSPDGYT
TRBV5-4	TRBJ2-5	TRBD1	ASSFTGGAAETQY
TRBV7-9	TRBJ2-7	.	ASSFGGAYEQY
TRBV27	TRBJ1-2	.	ASSLGGQGDYT
TRBV9	TRBJ2-2	.	ASSVEWGAENTGELF
TRBV29-1	TRBJ2-7	.	SVDAGEGYEQY
TRBV29-1	TRBJ2-3	.	SVEVWRGERVTDTQY
TRBV30	TRBJ1-1	.	AWSGLGTEAF
TRBV6-5	TRBJ2-5	.	ASSHQEGLEQY
TRBV4-3	TRBJ2-7	.	ASSQEIDDFYEQY
TRBV28	TRBJ1-5	.	ASSLWAGVVSQPQH
TRBV10-3	TRBJ2-2	.	AISEGRPTGELF
TRBV6-5	TRBJ1-1	.	ASSSTGPNTEAF
TRBV11-3	TRBJ2-7	.	ASKEGGTVYYEQY
TRBV27	TRBJ2-1	TRBD2	ASSFPQTSGRADEQF
TRBV7-8	TRBJ1-2	.	ASSLVSGTDGYT
TRBV11-2	TRBJ2-7	.	ASSLGVSSYEQY
TRBV7-9	TRBJ1-2	.	ASSLEQGRFYGYT
TRBV28	TRBJ1-1	.	ATEVEGKNTEAF
TRBV28	TRBJ1-1	.	AVGPANTEAF
TRBV7-2	TRBJ2-3	TRBD2	ASSLVAGGSTDTQY
TRBV6-5	TRBJ1-1	.	ASSYSPGGNTEAF
TRBV9	TRBJ2-7	TRBD2	ASSDGTSVAEQY
TRBV11-2	TRBJ2-1	.	ASSPQPGVNEQF
TRBV28	TRBJ2-2	.	ASTTDRNTGELF
TRBV7-9	TRBJ2-3	.	ASTSTLRDWTDTQY
TRBV28	TRBJ2-2	.	ASSLALGDGELF
TRBV9	TRBJ2-1	.	ASSGPGWIHNEQF
TRBV5-8	TRBJ1-2	.	ASYFGETNYGYT
TRBV6-1	TRBJ2-1	.	ASRRAYNEQF
TRBV4-3	TRBJ2-7	TRBD1	ASSRSQGTRDYEQY
TRBV6-1	TRBJ1-3	TRBD1	ASSAVPGQGNTIY
TRBV4-2	TRBJ2-7	TRBD2	ASSPGGPYEQY
TRBV7-3	TRBJ1-2	.	ASSAREDYGYT
TRBV7-9	TRBJ2-7	TRBD1	ASSQTRDSREQY
TRBV7-7	TRBJ2-5	TRBD2	ASSWGGPQETQY
TRBV5-1	TRBJ1-3	.	ASSLETSRDTIY
TRBV10-1	TRBJ2-7	TRBD2	ASSGTSGIGEQY